Listed below are T cell receptor beta chains from one sample, sequenced in a study of T cell responses to AZD1222 COVID-19 vaccine. Assay: immunoSEQ multiplex PCR; the TCRdb copy retains only in-frame clones and omits some. The repertoire consists of fewer than 150,000 clones, with approximately 94% occurring once and the leading ten covering around 5%. Sequencing used peripheral blood, obtained on day 0 of AZD1222 vaccination. These receptors were taken from an adult in good health. Both conserved end residues are part of each CDR3. The D gene is left open where the match is weak.

TRBV12-3/TRBV12-4	TRBJ1-2	TRBD1	CASSFGTGGGYTF	TGTGCCAGCAGTTTTGGGACAGGGGGCGGCTACACCTTC
TRBV7-2	TRBJ1-4	NA	CASSSDSSTNEKLFF	TGTGCCAGCAGCTCGGACAGCTCAACTAATGAAAAACTGTTTTTT
TRBV5-5	TRBJ2-1	NA	CASSPLGLSNEQFF	TGTGCCAGCAGCCCCCTAGGCCTCTCCAATGAGCAGTTCTTC
TRBV12-5	TRBJ1-1	NA	CASGLLLSATNTEAFF	TGTGCTAGTGGTTTGCTCCTTTCAGCAACGAACACTGAAGCTTTCTTT
TRBV3-1/TRBV3-2	TRBJ2-5	TRBD2	CASSQDGGRSSETQYF	TGTGCCAGCAGCCAAGACGGCGGGAGGTCCTCAGAGACCCAGTACTTC
TRBV25-1	TRBJ2-7	NA	CASSESWTGEQYF	TGTGCCAGCAGTGAATCTTGGACGGGGGAGCAGTACTTC
TRBV19	TRBJ2-3	NA	CASSIRDLRGTQYF	TGTGCCAGTAGTATTAGGGACCTGAGAGGCACGCAGTATTTT
TRBV2	TRBJ2-1	NA	CASGRGIAAYNEQFF	TGTGCCAGCGGACGGGGAATAGCGGCCTACAATGAGCAGTTCTTC
TRBV27	TRBJ2-1	TRBD2	CASSWATSAKFF	TGTGCCAGCAGTTGGGCGACTAGCGCCAAGTTCTTC
TRBV12-3/TRBV12-4	TRBJ1-1	NA	CASSASSALEAFF	TGTGCCAGCAGTGCCTCTAGCGCCCTGGAGGCTTTCTTT
TRBV7-9	TRBJ1-5	NA	CASSARGAGNQPQHF	TGTGCCAGCAGCGCGCGGGGGGCGGGCAATCAGCCCCAGCATTTT
TRBV3-1/TRBV3-2	TRBJ2-7	TRBD2	CASSQGLAGGYEQYF	TGTGCCAGCAGCCAAGGACTAGCGGGAGGCTACGAGCAGTACTTC